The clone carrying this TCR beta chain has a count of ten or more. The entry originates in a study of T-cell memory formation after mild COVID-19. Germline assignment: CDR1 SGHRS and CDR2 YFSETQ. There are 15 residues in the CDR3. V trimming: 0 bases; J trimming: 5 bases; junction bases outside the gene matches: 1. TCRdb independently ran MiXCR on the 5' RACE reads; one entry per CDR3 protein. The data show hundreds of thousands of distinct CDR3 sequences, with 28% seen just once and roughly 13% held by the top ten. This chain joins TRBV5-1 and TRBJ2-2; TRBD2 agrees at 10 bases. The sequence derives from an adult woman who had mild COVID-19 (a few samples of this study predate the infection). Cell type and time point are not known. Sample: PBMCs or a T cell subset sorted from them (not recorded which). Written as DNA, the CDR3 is TGCGCCAGCAGCTTGGAACTAGCGGGAACCGGGGAGCTGTTTTTT. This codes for CASSLELAGTGELFF. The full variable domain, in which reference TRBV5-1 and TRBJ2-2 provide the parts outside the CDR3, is KAGVTQTPRYLIKTRGQQVTLSCSPISGHRSVSWYQQTPGQGLQFLFEYFSETQRNKGNFPGRFSGRQFSNSRSEMNVSTLELGDSALYLCASSLELAGTGELFFGEGSRLTVL.